This T cell receptor (beta chain) derives from a study of blood T cell repertoires in COVID-19. In the study overall: PBMCs, B-cell-depleted T cells, or T cells were the source of the cDNA or gDNA that made up the material.

Original methodology: Reference gene primer amplification gave nucleated cell count estimates. Assay: immunoSEQ multiplex PCR; the TCRdb copy retains only in-frame clones and omits some. V and J calls and clone size come straight from that table; D and trimming were deduced from the DNA. The sample holds 200,000 to 300,000 clones, 80% to 90% seen once. Looked up from germline, CDR1 is KGHDR and CDR2 is SFDVKD. The CDR3 has 15 residues. Between the trimmed V and J ends, which lost 4 bases and 2 bases, there was a span of 12 bases. Material for sequencing was peripheral blood. This receptor was taken from a woman aged 50 to 65 with acute or convalescent COVID-19. V and J are TRBV24-1 and TRBJ2-3, with D perhaps matching TRBD1 (5 bases). The CDR3 nucleotides read TGTGCCACCAGTGACCAGACAGAATCCACAGATACGCAGTATTTT. Its translation is CATSDQTESTDTQYF.